The 27 T cell receptor beta chains reported below all come from one sample, sequenced in a study of naive and memory T cell subsets. Broader study findings: Possibly reflecting memory cells re-expressing CD45RA, a few larger clonotypes occurred in naive repertoires, especially CD8.

The beta constant-region primer was an equimolar mix of two oligonucleotides covering TRBC1 and TRBC2. The ligated cDNA underwent four PCR rounds using SP2 and nested alpha and beta constant-region primers. TCRdb fed the UMI-ligation and nested PCR reads into MiXCR, producing one record per CDR3 protein. The profile shows roughly 100,000 distinct CDR3 sequences, roughly 10% of them singletons. No antigen has been identified for these receptors. Material: naive CD4+ T cells from blood. Receptor source: a human donor in good health.

Many counts were recorded for this clonotype. The J gene is TRBJ2-5, the V gene TRBV20-1, with D unclear. Germline values: CDR1 DFQATT, CDR2 SNEGSKA (reference sequence). With 5 bases removed from V and 4 bases from J, the gap between germline ends came to 8 bases. This CDR3 contains 11 residues. CDR3 sequence reads: CSAVAVETQYF. The CDR3 coding sequence is TGCAGTGCTGTCGCCGTAGAGACCCAGTACTTC.

The CDR3 bases are TGCGCCAGCAGCCAAGACGGCGGGTTCGGAAGAAACACTGAAGCTTTCTTT. Protein: CASSQDGGFGRNTEAFF. The V gene is TRBV4-3, the J gene TRBJ1-1; D remains unclear. In germline, CDR1 is LGHNA, CDR2 YSLEER. The CDR3 loop spans 17 amino acids. V was shortened by 0 bases and J by 2 bases, with 16 bases between the two germline ends.

The gene calls are TRBV9 and TRBJ2-3; D not certain. The CDR3 is 13 amino acids. Germline V lookup: CDR1 SGDLS, CDR2 YYNGEE. V gave up 4 bases and J gave up 2 bases, with 8 bases separating them. In DNA form, the CDR3 reads TGTGCCAGCAGCCCTAACCCCACAGATACGCAGTATTTT. The encoded protein is CASSPNPTDTQYF.

With respect to this clonotype: A read error may produce the germline difference seen at one junction end. The chain carries TRBV15 and TRBJ1-6; D may be TRBD1 (6 bases). The CDR3 consists of 16 residues. Germline V gene data show CDR1 as LNHNV and CDR2 as YYDKDF (reference sequence). The CDR3 DNA reads as TGTACCACCAGCAGAGGGGGAAGGCAGGCGGGTTCACCCCTCCACTTT. Translating it yields CTTSRGGRQAGSPLHF.

This clonotype has ten or more counts. The chain couples TRBV29-1 to TRBJ2-7; D is possibly TRBD2 (5 bases). Germline V lookup: CDR1 SQVTM, CDR2 ANQGSEA. The ends were cut back, 2 bases at V and 1 base at J, with 6 bases in the middle. The CDR3 covers 12 residues. CDR3: CSVETRSYEQYF. CDR3 in DNA: TGCAGCGTTGAAACTAGGTCCTACGAGCAGTACTTC.

The sample holds a few counts of this clonotype. This sequence joins TRBV6-2 or TRBV6-3 and TRBJ2-7, with D possibly being TRBD2 (7 bases). This CDR3 contains 14 residues. CDR1 is MNHEY and CDR2 is SVGEGT in the germline V gene. Trimming stripped 5 bases from V and 1 base from J, with 12 bases between. CDR3 sequence (DNA): TGTGCCAGCAGTGGGGGGGCGATGTCCTACGAGCAGTACTTC. This sequence encodes CASSGGAMSYEQYF.

This clonotype has just a few counts. The chain links TRBV14 to TRBJ1-1, with D possibly matching TRBD1 (5 bases). V shed 0 bases and J shed 4 bases, with 18 bases lying between them. Germline V gene lookup returns CDR1 SGHDN and CDR2 FVKESK. The CDR3 spans 17 residues. CDR3 DNA: TGTGCCAGCAGCCAAGATTGGGGCAGGGCCCGGGGCACTGAAGCTTTCTTT. Residues: CASSQDWGRARGTEAFF.

Only a few counts were recorded for this clonotype. The V call is TRBV6-2 or TRBV6-3, the J call TRBJ1-5; no clear D gene. Germline values: CDR1 MNHEY, CDR2 SVGEGT. Trimming stripped 8 bases from V and 0 bases from J, with 8 bases between. The CDR3 spans 13 residues. Here the CDR3 reads CASRLNSNQPQHF. The CDR3, as DNA: TGTGCCAGCCGGCTGAATAGCAATCAGCCCCAGCATTTT.

This clonotype showed up just a few times. The CDR3 region is CASRPPGAQGQAFF. As DNA, the CDR3 is TGTGCCAGCCGCCCCCCAGGGGCTCAAGGCCAAGCTTTCTTT. V gene TRBV6-2 or TRBV6-3 combines with J gene TRBJ1-1; weak D call: TRBD1 (6 bases). The germline V gene has CDR1 MNHEY and CDR2 SVGEGT. V was cut by 8 bases and J by 9 bases, with 22 bases left in between. The CDR3 consists of 14 residues.

This clonotype was seen more than once but under ten times. CDR3 region: CASSLNLGNYEQYF. CDR3 nucleotides: TGTGCCAGCAGCTTAAACTTGGGAAACTACGAGCAGTACTTC. The chain recombines TRBV7-3 with TRBJ2-7; D gene unclear. Germline lookup yields CDR1 SGHTA and CDR2 FQGTGA. The length of the CDR3 is 14 residues. V dropped 1 base and J dropped 3 bases, with 10 bases sitting between them.

The chain carries TRBV12-3 or TRBV12-4 and TRBJ2-5; D is undetermined. The CDR3 runs 13 residues. V lost 3 bases to trimming and J lost 2 bases, with 7 bases between them. The CDR3 DNA sequence: TGTGCCAGCAGTTTGGACGAGCAAGAGACCCAGTACTTC. Amino acids: CASSLDEQETQYF.

The J gene is TRBJ1-1, the V gene TRBV6-2 or TRBV6-3, with TRBD1 as a possible D gene (5 bases). The CDR3 extends over 14 amino acids. Germline V lookup: CDR1 MNHEY, CDR2 SVGEGT. V lost 6 bases, J lost 2 bases, and 13 bases lay in between. The CDR3 loop is CASRYSGLNTEAFF. CDR3 sequence (DNA): TGTGCCAGCAGATATTCGGGACTAAACACTGAAGCTTTCTTT.

This chain connects TRBV19 to TRBJ1-1; TRBD1 is a possible D gene (6 bases). Per germline, CDR1 LNHDA and CDR2 SQIVND (reference sequence). The CDR3 sequence is 14 residues long. Deletions cut 1 base from V and 1 base from J, with 7 bases between. The CDR3, as DNA: TGTGCCAGTAGTATAGCACAGGGGAACACTGAAGCTTTCTTT. It is translated as CASSIAQGNTEAFF.

There are a few counts of this clonotype. The rearrangement links TRBV3-1 to TRBJ2-2; 7 bases fit TRBD2. Germline V gene lookup returns CDR1 LGHDT and CDR2 YNNKEL (reference sequence). V gave up 2 bases and J gave up 6 bases; unmatched junction bases: 3. This CDR3 contains 14 residues. CDR3 protein: CASSQRTRAGELFF. CDR3 DNA: TGTGCCAGCAGCCAACGGACTAGGGCCGGGGAGCTGTTTTTT.

The J gene is TRBJ1-5, the V gene TRBV30, with D uncertain. V was shortened by 1 base and J by 5 bases, with 6 bases between the two germline ends. Per the germline V gene, CDR1 is GTSNPN and CDR2 is SVGIG (reference sequence). The CDR3 is 12 amino acids. CDR3 sequence reads: CAWSEGYQPQHF. In DNA, the CDR3 is TGTGCCTGGAGTGAGGGATATCAGCCCCAGCATTTT. The whole variable domain, remainder taken from reference TRBV30 and TRBJ1-5, is SQTIHQWPATLVQPVGSPLSLECTVEGTSNPNLYWYRQAAGRGLQLLFYSVGIGQISSEVPQNLSASRPQDRQFILSSKKLLLSDSGFYLCAWSEGYQPQHFGDGTRLSIL.

This clonotype has a handful of counts. This sequence joins TRBV7-2 and TRBJ2-2, with TRBD1 matching 10 bases. Unmatched junction bases numbered 8, after V lost 5 bases and J lost 8 bases. Germline-derived CDR1 and CDR2 are SGHTA and FQGNSA. This CDR3 is 15 amino acids long. Written as DNA, the CDR3 is TGTGCCAGCAGCCCATCGACAGGGGGCGTGGGGGAGCTGTTTTTT. Translation gives CASSPSTGGVGELFF.

This clonotype was counted a few times. The genes are TRBV7-2 and TRBJ2-7; weak D call: TRBD1 (5 bases). Germline assignment: CDR1 SGHTA and CDR2 FQGNSA. Trimming took off 5 bases at V and 0 bases at J, with 17 bases between the two ends. The CDR3 loop spans 16 amino acids. The CDR3 here is CASSPEYYRSSYEQYF. CDR3 nucleotides: TGTGCCAGCAGCCCCGAATACTACAGGAGCTCCTACGAGCAGTACTTC.

This chain joins TRBV19 and TRBJ1-5; unclear D gene. CDR1 is LNHDA and CDR2 is SQIVND in the germline V gene (reference sequence). CDR3 length: 16 amino acids. V was trimmed by 1 base and J by 0 bases, leaving 10 bases between them. For the CDR3, the DNA is TGTGCCAGTAGTATAGTTGGGTTCTCTAGCAATCAGCCCCAGCATTTT. Its protein is CASSIVGFSSNQPQHF.

V usage is TRBV29-1 and J usage is TRBJ1-2; 9 bases fit TRBD1. The junction had 10 bases not matched to a gene; V was cut back by 7 bases and J by 7 bases. The germline gives CDR1 SQVTM, CDR2 ANQGSEA. The CDR3 contains 13 residues. CDR3 amino acids: CSAERDRESGYTF. CDR3 nucleotide sequence: TGCAGCGCGGAGCGGGACAGGGAGTCTGGCTACACCTTC.

The chain joins TRBV7-8 to TRBJ1-1; D gene unclear. This CDR3 spans 15 amino acids. Trimming removed 0 bases at V and 4 bases at J, with 12 bases between. Germline-derived CDR1 and CDR2 are SGHVS and FQNEAQ. The CDR3 sequence is CASSLAVSLITEAFF. The CDR3 nucleotides read TGTGCCAGCAGCTTAGCAGTCAGTCTAATCACTGAAGCTTTCTTT.

This clonotype showed up many times. The chain recombines TRBV3-1 with TRBJ2-3; tentatively, D is TRBD1 (7 bases). This CDR3 spans 16 amino acids. The germline V and J ends were trimmed by 4 bases and 4 bases, with 18 bases remaining between them. Germline assignment: CDR1 LGHDT and CDR2 YNNKEL (reference sequence). CDR3 loop: CASSLRGTGEADTQYF. CDR3 DNA sequence: TGTGCCAGCAGCCTAAGAGGAACAGGGGAGGCAGATACGCAGTATTTT.

This clonotype was observed a few times. V usage is TRBV7-2 and J usage is TRBJ1-6; TRBD1 is a possible D gene (6 bases). V was clipped by 5 bases and J by 7 bases, with 12 bases between them. The CDR3 is made up of 14 amino acids. CDR1 and CDR2 from the germline V gene are SGHTA and FQGNSA. The CDR3 region is CASSPRTENSPLHF. The CDR3, as DNA: TGTGCCAGCAGCCCCCGGACAGAAAATTCACCCCTCCACTTT.

This clonotype has more than one count but fewer than ten. This sequence joins TRBV27 and TRBJ2-1, with no clear D. The germline gives CDR1 MNHEY, CDR2 SMNVEV (reference sequence). Trimming took 5 bases from V and 10 from J, leaving 9 bases between them. There are 11 residues in the CDR3. In DNA form, the CDR3 reads TGTGCCAGCAGTGGACGGTACGAGCAGTTCTTC. The encoded protein is CASSGRYEQFF.

A remark on this clonotype: Given a much more abundant clone one base away, this may be a read error. The chain carries TRBV18 and TRBJ2-7; a weak D match, TRBD1 (6 bases). CDR1 is KGHSH, CDR2 LQKENI, per germline. Trimming removed 1 base at V and 6 bases at J, with 16 bases between. CDR3 length equals 15 residues. In DNA, the CDR3 is TGTGCCAGCTCACCACTCACAGGGCCTAGTCCCGAGCAGTACTTC. It specifies CASSPLTGPSPEQYF.

This clonotype was observed at least ten times. The rearrangement links TRBV7-2 to TRBJ1-6; D may be TRBD1 (5 bases). Germline-derived CDR1 and CDR2 are SGHTA and FQGNSA. V lost 6 bases, J lost 10 bases, and 22 bases lay in between. This CDR3 is built from 16 residues. CDR3 amino acids: CASSPGVGLPGSPLHF. CDR3 bases: TGTGCCAGCAGTCCGGGGGTCGGCCTCCCAGGGTCACCCCTCCACTTT.

This clonotype was counted many times. The rearrangement links TRBV7-2 to TRBJ2-2, with 10 bases lining up with TRBD1. Per the germline V gene, CDR1 is SGHTA and CDR2 is FQGNSA. V was clipped by 5 bases and J by 1 base; unmatched bases: 4. CDR3 length: 16 amino acids. The CDR3 DNA reads as TGTGCCAGCAGCATCTGGACAGGGGGGAACACCGGGGAGCTGTTTTTT. Encoded protein: CASSIWTGGNTGELFF.

This chain links TRBV6-2 or TRBV6-3 with TRBJ1-5; possible D gene TRBD1, 5 bases. Germline loops: CDR1 MNHEY, CDR2 SVGEGT. This CDR3 has 15 amino acids. The ends were cut back, 0 bases at V and 6 bases at J, with 12 bases in the middle. CDR3 bases: TGTGCCAGCAGTTACTCGAGCCAGGGCAGTCAGCCCCAGCATTTT. Translation: CASSYSSQGSQPQHF.